These T cell receptor beta chains were read from a single sample in a study of blood T cells in healthy people across ages. TCRdb recomputed calls from the 5' RACE reads with MiXCR, one row per CDR3 protein. The data show 1.5 million to 2 million distinct CDR3 sequences, with 30% to 40% seen just once and 10% to 12% held by the top ten. The specimen was blood. The receptors were sampled from a woman aged 25 to 39 in good health. Each CDR3 is given with its conserved first and last residue. Each record gives: J gene, D gene, V gene, clone size, CDR3 protein, CDR3 DNA. The D gene is left open where the match is weak. Clone size, where shown, is once, few, many, or a class for clones that have expanded.

j_gene: TRBJ2-5
d_gene: TRBD2
v_gene: TRBV7-9
abundance: few
CDR3aa: CASSPGTAGGTLQETQYF
CDR3nt: TGTGCCAGCAGCCCCGGGACCGCGGGGGGGACATTACAAGAGACCCAGTACTTC

j_gene: TRBJ2-1
d_gene: TRBD2
v_gene: TRBV7-2
abundance: few
CDR3aa: CASSLTPSGGLLPTYNEQFF
CDR3nt: TGTGCCAGCAGCTTAACCCCTAGCGGGGGCCTATTACCTACCTACAATGAGCAGTTCTTC

j_gene: TRBJ2-3
d_gene: TRBD1
v_gene: TRBV18
abundance: -
CDR3aa: CASSLAGQGADTQYF
CDR3nt: TGTGCCAGCTCACTGGCCGGACAGGGCGCAGATACGCAGTATTTT

j_gene: TRBJ1-5
d_gene: -
v_gene: TRBV28
abundance: -
CDR3aa: CTSSGRGWGNQPQHF
CDR3nt: TGTACCAGCAGTGGACGGGGTTGGGGCAATCAGCCCCAGCATTTT

j_gene: TRBJ2-1
d_gene: TRBD2
v_gene: TRBV28
abundance: -
CDR3aa: CASSQSGLAGVISYNEQFF
CDR3nt: TGTGCCAGCAGTCAATCGGGACTAGCGGGAGTTATATCCTACAATGAGCAGTTCTTC

j_gene: TRBJ2-7
d_gene: -
v_gene: TRBV20-1
abundance: -
CDR3aa: CSARVPTTYEQYF
CDR3nt: TGCAGTGCTAGAGTACCGACGACCTACGAGCAGTACTTC

j_gene: TRBJ2-1
d_gene: -
v_gene: TRBV5-5
abundance: -
CDR3aa: CASSQTDSYGGQFF
CDR3nt: TGTGCCAGCAGCCAGACTGACAGCTATGGGGGGCAGTTCTTC

j_gene: TRBJ1-2
d_gene: TRBD1
v_gene: TRBV5-1
abundance: -
CDR3aa: CASRSEGGFDGYTF
CDR3nt: TGCGCCAGCAGATCTGAAGGGGGCTTCGATGGCTACACCTTC

j_gene: TRBJ2-7
d_gene: TRBD1
v_gene: TRBV20-1
abundance: -
CDR3aa: CSALGTVTTYEQYF
CDR3nt: TGCAGTGCTCTCGGGACAGTAACTACCTACGAGCAGTACTTC

j_gene: TRBJ1-1
d_gene: TRBD1
v_gene: TRBV12-3/TRBV12-4
abundance: -
CDR3aa: CASTLEVRGIENTEAFF
CDR3nt: TGTGCCAGCACCCTCGAGGTCAGGGGGATAGAGAACACTGAAGCTTTCTTT

j_gene: TRBJ2-1
d_gene: TRBD2
v_gene: TRBV7-3
abundance: few
CDR3aa: CASSATSGALDEQFF
CDR3nt: TGTGCCAGCAGCGCTACTAGCGGGGCCTTGGATGAGCAGTTCTTC

j_gene: TRBJ2-7
d_gene: -
v_gene: TRBV21-1
abundance: few
CDR3aa: CASSSTRQGRAYEQYF
CDR3nt: TGTGCCAGCAGCAGTACTAGACAGGGGAGGGCCTACGAGCAGTACTTC

j_gene: TRBJ2-7
d_gene: TRBD1
v_gene: TRBV6-9
abundance: few
CDR3aa: CARKGFRGRPYEQYF
CDR3nt: TGTGCCAGGAAAGGATTCAGGGGGCGCCCCTACGAGCAGTACTTC

j_gene: TRBJ1-2
d_gene: TRBD1
v_gene: TRBV2
abundance: -
CDR3aa: CASLRGQTFTNYGYTF
CDR3nt: TGTGCCAGCCTCCGGGGACAGACGTTTACAAACTATGGCTACACCTTC

j_gene: TRBJ2-1
d_gene: -
v_gene: TRBV20-1
abundance: few
CDR3aa: CSASTGGQGNEQFF
CDR3nt: TGCAGTGCTAGTACGGGGGGACAAGGTAATGAGCAGTTCTTC

j_gene: TRBJ2-7
d_gene: TRBD1
v_gene: TRBV7-9
abundance: many
CDR3aa: CASSFPTGADEQYF
CDR3nt: TGTGCCAGCAGCTTCCCCACAGGGGCGGACGAGCAGTACTTC

j_gene: TRBJ2-3
d_gene: -
v_gene: TRBV20-1
abundance: few
CDR3aa: CSASLPGYGDTQYF
CDR3nt: TGCAGTGCTAGTCTCCCAGGTTATGGAGATACGCAGTATTTT

j_gene: TRBJ2-3
d_gene: -
v_gene: TRBV6-1
abundance: -
CDR3aa: CASSETRQGPYTDTQYF
CDR3nt: TGTGCCAGCAGTGAAACCCGGCAGGGACCATACACAGATACGCAGTATTTT

j_gene: TRBJ2-1
d_gene: -
v_gene: TRBV6-2/TRBV6-3
abundance: once
CDR3aa: CASSMAQRYFNEQFF
CDR3nt: TGTGCCAGCTCAATGGCCCAGCGGTACTTTAATGAGCAGTTCTTC

j_gene: TRBJ2-7
d_gene: TRBD2
v_gene: TRBV6-5
abundance: few
CDR3aa: CASSYSGLDYEQYF
CDR3nt: TGTGCCAGCAGTTATTCGGGACTAGACTACGAGCAGTACTTC

j_gene: TRBJ1-6
d_gene: TRBD1
v_gene: TRBV7-9
abundance: -
CDR3aa: CASSFGQGNSYNSPLHF
CDR3nt: TGTGCCAGCAGCTTCGGACAGGGGAACTCCTATAATTCACCCCTCCACTTT

j_gene: TRBJ2-1
d_gene: TRBD1
v_gene: TRBV7-6
abundance: -
CDR3aa: CASRSGTGLNEQFF
CDR3nt: TGTGCCAGCAGGTCCGGGACAGGACTCAATGAGCAGTTCTTC